Listed here is a single TCR beta chain. Germline values: CDR1 SGHTA, CDR2 FQGNSA. This CDR3 has 16 residues. The V segment lost 1 base and the J segment 8 bases; nucleotides outside the gene matches: 11. Method: immunoSEQ multiplex PCR; TCRdb's copy keeps in-frame clones and lacks some. The sample consists of under 150,000 clones, around nine tenths of them appearing once. The sample comes from a study of T cells after somatic rescue of genetic block. This chain uses TRBV7-2 with TRBJ2-1; TRBD2 aligns across 7 bases. Sequenced input: peripheral blood mononuclear cells (PBMCs). This clonotype was sampled from a woman aged 18-35 years. The CDR3 region is CASSLVRREGLDEQFF. The CDR3 coding sequence is TGTGCCAGCAGCTTAGTTAGGAGGGAGGGATTGGATGAGCAGTTCTTC.